A single T cell receptor (beta chain) is shown here with its context. The antigen remains unidentified. The sample belongs to a study of CD8+ T cells in alopecia areata. Study context: Severity of treated patients was scored by affected scalp percentage.

Whole-study findings and limits: Tofacitinib produced a significant decrease in scalp clonality and in expanded CD8+ clones among the top 100.

TCR sequencing used cDNA made by reverse transcription of extracted RNA. Clones were sequenced by immunoSEQ multiplex PCR, and TCRdb holds only the in-frame ones, with some missing. The sample records 190,000 or so clones, roughly 50% being singletons. The CDR3 runs to 14 residues. The germline V gene has CDR1 SNHLY and CDR2 FYNNEI. Germline trimming cut 5 bases from V and 3 bases from J; bases unmatched to any gene: 6. Described treatment: oral pan-JAK inhibitor, 5-10 mg twice daily. In alopecia areata patients, both lesional scalp punch biopsies and peripheral blood were collected. The input for sequencing was CD8+ T cells sorted from blood, taken at week 24, from a patient treated with tofacitinib. This TCR was recovered from a human donor with alopecia areata. The V gene is TRBV2, the J gene TRBJ1-1, with 7 bases fitting TRBD1. CDR3 amino acids: CASSQTGMDTEAFF. The CDR3 nucleotides are TGTGCCAGCAGTCAGACAGGGATGGACACTGAAGCTTTCTTT.